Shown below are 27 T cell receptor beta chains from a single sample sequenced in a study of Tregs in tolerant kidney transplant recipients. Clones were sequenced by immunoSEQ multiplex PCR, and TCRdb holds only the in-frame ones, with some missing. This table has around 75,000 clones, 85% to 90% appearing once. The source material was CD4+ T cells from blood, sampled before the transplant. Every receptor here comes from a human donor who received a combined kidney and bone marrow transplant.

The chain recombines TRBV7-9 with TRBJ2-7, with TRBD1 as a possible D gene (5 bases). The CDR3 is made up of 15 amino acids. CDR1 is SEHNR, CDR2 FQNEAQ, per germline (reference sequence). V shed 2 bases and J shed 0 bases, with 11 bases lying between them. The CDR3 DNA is TGTGCCAGCAGCTTAAGGGGTCCCACCTCCTACGAGCAGTACTTC. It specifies CASSLRGPTSYEQYF. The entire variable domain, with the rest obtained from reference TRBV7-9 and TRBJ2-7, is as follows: DTGVSQNPRHKITKRGQNVTFRCDPISEHNRLYWYRQTLGQGPEFLTYFQNEAQLEKSRLLSDRFSAERPKGSFSTLEIQRTEQGDSAMYLCASSLRGPTSYEQYFGPGTRLTVT.

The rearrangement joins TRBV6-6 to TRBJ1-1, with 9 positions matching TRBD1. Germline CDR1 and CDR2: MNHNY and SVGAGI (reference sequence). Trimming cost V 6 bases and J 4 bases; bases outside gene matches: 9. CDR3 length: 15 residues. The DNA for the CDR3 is TGTGCCAGCAGCAGATCGGGACAGGGTTTCACTGAAGCTTTCTTT. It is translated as CASSRSGQGFTEAFF.

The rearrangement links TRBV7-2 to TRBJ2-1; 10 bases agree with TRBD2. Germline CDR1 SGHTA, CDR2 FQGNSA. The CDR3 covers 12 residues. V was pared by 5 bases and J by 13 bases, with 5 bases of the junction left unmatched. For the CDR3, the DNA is TGTGCCAGCAGCCTTCTAGCGGGAGTCCAGTTCTTC. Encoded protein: CASSLLAGVQFF.

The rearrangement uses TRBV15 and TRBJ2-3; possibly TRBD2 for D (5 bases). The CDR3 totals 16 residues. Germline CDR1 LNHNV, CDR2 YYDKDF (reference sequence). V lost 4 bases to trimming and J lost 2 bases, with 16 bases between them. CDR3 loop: CATSNQPGSYTDTQYF. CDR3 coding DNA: TGTGCCACCAGCAACCAACCGGGATCTTACACAGATACGCAGTATTTT.

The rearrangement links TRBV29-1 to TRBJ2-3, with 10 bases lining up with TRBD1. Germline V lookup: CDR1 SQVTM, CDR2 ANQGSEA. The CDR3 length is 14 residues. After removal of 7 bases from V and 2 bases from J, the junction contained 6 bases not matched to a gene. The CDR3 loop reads CSDRDRGPTDTQYF. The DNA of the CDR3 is TGCAGCGACCGGGACAGGGGACCCACAGATACGCAGTATTTT.

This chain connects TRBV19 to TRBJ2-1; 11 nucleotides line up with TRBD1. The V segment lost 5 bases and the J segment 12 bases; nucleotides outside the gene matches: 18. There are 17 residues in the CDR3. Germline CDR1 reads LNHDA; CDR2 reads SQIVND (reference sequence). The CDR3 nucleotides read TGTGCCAGTAGTTCGGGAGCCCCGGGACAGGGGGGGCTAGGGCAGTTCTTC. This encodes CASSSGAPGQGGLGQFF. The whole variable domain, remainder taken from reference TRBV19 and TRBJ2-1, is DGGITQSPKYLFRKEGQNVTLSCEQNLNHDAMYWYRQDPGQGLRLIYYSQIVNDFQKGDIAEGYSVSREKKESFPLTVTSAQKNPTAFYLCASSSGAPGQGGLGQFFGPGTRLTVL.

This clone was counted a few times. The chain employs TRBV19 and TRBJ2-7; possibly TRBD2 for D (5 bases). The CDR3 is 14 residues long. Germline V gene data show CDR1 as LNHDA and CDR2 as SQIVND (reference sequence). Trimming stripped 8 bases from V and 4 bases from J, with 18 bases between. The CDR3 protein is CASGGGQQTYEQYF. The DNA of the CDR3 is TGTGCCAGTGGCGGCGGGCAGCAAACTTACGAGCAGTACTTC.

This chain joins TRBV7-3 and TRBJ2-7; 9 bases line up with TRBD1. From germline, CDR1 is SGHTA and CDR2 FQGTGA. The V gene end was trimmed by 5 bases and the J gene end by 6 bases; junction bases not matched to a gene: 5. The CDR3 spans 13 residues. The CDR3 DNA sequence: TGTGCCAGCAGCCCGTCGGACAGGGGCGAGCAGTACTTC. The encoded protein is CASSPSDRGEQYF.

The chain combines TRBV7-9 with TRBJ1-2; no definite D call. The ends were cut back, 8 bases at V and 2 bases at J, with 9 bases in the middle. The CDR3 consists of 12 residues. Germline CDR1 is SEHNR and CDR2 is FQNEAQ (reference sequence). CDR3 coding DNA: TGTGCCAGCCCCGCGGGAAACTATGGCTACACCTTC. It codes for CASPAGNYGYTF.

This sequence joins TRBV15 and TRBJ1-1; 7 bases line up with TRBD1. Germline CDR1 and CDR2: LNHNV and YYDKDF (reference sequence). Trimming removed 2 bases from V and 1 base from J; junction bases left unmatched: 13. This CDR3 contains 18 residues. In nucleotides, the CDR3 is TGTGCCACCAGCAGACCAACTCGTCCGGGACAGAGGAACACTGAAGCTTTCTTT. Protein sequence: CATSRPTRPGQRNTEAFF.

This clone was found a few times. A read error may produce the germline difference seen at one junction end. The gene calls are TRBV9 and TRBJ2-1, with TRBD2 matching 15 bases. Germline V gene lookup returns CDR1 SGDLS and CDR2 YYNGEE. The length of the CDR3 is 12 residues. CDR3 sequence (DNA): TGTGCCAGCAGCCCCGGACTAGCGGGAGGGGTCTTC. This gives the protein CASSPGLAGGVF.

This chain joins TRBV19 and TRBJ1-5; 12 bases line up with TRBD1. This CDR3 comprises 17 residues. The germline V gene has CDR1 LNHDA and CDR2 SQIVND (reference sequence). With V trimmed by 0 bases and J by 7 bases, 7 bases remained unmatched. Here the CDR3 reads CASSIDRDRGPRQPQHF. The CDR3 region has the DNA TGTGCCAGTAGTATAGATCGGGACAGGGGGCCACGACAGCCCCAGCATTTT.

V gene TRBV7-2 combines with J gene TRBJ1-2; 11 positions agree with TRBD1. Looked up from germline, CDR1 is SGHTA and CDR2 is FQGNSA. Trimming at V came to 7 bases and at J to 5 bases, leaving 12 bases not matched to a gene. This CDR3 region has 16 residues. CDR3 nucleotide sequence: TGTGCCAGCACCCCGGGACAGGGGGAAGTAGCGTATGGCTACACCTTC. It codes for CASTPGQGEVAYGYTF.

The DNA for the CDR3 is TGTGCCAGCAGCTTAGCCAGGGACACAGATACGCAGTATTTT. This sequence encodes CASSLARDTDTQYF. The J gene is TRBJ2-3, the V gene TRBV7-8, with a weak D call TRBD1 (5 bases). Germline CDR1 and CDR2: SGHVS and FQNEAQ. The V end lost 0 bases, the J end lost 2 bases, and 6 bases lay between the germline ends. There are 14 residues in the CDR3.

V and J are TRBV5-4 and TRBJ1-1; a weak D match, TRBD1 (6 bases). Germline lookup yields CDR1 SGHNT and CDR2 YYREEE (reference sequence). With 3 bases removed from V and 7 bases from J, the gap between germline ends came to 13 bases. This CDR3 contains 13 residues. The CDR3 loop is CASSSIGQIEAFF. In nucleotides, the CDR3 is TGTGCCAGCAGCTCGATAGGACAGATTGAAGCTTTCTTT.

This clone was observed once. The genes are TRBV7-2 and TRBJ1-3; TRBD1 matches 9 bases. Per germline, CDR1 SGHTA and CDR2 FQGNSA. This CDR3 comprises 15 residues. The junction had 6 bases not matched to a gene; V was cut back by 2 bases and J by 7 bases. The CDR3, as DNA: TGTGCCAGCAGCTTACGGGGACAGGGAAGGAACACCATATATTTT. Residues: CASSLRGQGRNTIYF.

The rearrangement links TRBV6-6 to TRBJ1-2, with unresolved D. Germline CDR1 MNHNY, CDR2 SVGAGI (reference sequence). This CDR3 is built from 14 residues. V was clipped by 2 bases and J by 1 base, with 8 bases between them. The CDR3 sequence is CASSYASSNYGYTF. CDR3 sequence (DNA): TGTGCCAGCAGTTACGCCTCCAGTAACTATGGCTACACCTTC.

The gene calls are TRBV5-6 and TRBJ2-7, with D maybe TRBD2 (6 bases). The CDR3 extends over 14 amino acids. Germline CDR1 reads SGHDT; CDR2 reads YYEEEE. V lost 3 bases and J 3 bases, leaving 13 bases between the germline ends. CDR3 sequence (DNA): TGTGCCAGCAGCTCCGGGACTGGGAACTACGAGCAGTACTTC. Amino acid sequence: CASSSGTGNYEQYF.

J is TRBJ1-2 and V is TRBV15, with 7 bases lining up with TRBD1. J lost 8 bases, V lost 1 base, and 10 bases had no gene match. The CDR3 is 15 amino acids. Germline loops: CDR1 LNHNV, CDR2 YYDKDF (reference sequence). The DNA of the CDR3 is TGTGCCACCAGCAGAGCCGAGACAGGGCCGGCAGGCTACACCTTC. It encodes CATSRAETGPAGYTF.

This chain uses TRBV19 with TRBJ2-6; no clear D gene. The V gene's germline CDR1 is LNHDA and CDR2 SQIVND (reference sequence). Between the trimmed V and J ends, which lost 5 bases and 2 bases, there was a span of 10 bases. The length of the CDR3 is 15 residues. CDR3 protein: CASSLGLAGANVLTF. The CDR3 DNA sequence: TGTGCCAGTAGTCTCGGTTTAGCTGGGGCCAACGTCCTGACTTTC.

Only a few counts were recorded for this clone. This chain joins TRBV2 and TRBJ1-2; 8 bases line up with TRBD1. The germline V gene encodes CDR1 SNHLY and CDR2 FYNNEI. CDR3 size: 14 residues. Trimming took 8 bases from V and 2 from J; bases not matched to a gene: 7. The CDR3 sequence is CASGPGTGNYGYTF. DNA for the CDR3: TGTGCCAGCGGACCCGGGACAGGCAACTATGGCTACACCTTC.

Written as DNA, the CDR3 is TGTGCCAGCAGCGTAGGACAGGTCTGGGAGACCCAGTACTTC. As protein: CASSVGQVWETQYF. The J gene is TRBJ2-5, the V gene TRBV7-2; 7 bases fit TRBD1. This CDR3 spans 14 amino acids. The V segment lost 5 bases and the J segment 5 bases; nucleotides outside the gene matches: 8. The V gene's germline CDR1 is SGHTA and CDR2 FQGNSA.

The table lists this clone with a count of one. The CDR3 protein is CASSEASQGGHEQYF. CDR3 nucleotide sequence: TGTGCCAGCAGTGAAGCGTCACAGGGGGGACACGAGCAGTACTTC. The chain couples TRBV2 to TRBJ2-7; 8 bases align to TRBD1. Germline CDR1 and CDR2: SNHLY and FYNNEI. The CDR3 spans 15 residues. Germline trimming cut 0 bases from V and 5 bases from J; bases unmatched to any gene: 6. Based on the CDR3 plus reference TRBV2 and TRBJ2-7, the full variable domain is EPEVTQTPSHQVTQMGQEVILRCVPISNHLYFYWYRQILGQKVEFLVSFYNNEISEKSEIFDDQFSVERPDGSNFTLKIRSTKLEDSAMYFCASSEASQGGHEQYFGPGTRLTVT.

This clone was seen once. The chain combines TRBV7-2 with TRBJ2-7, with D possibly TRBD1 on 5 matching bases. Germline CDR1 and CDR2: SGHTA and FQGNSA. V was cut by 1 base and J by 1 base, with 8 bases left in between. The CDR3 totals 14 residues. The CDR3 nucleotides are TGTGCCAGCAGCTTAGGACAGAGATCCTACGAGCAGTACTTC. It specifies CASSLGQRSYEQYF.

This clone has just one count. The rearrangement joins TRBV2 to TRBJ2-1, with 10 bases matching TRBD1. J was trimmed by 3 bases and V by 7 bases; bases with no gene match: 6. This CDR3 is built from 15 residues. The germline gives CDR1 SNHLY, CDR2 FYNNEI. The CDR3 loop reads CASNNRDRGYNEQFF. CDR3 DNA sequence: TGTGCCAGCAATAACCGGGACAGGGGCTACAATGAGCAGTTCTTC.

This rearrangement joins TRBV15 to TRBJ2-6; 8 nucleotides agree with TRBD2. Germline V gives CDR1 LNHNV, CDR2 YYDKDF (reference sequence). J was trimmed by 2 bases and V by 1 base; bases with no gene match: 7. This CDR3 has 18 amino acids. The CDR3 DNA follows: TGTGCCACCAGCAGAGTTGTACTAGCGGAACCTGGGGCCAACGTCCTGACTTTC. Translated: CATSRVVLAEPGANVLTF.

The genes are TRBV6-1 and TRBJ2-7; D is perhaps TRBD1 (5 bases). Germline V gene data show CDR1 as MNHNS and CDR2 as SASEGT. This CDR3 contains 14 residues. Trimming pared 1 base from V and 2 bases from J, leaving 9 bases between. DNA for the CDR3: TGTGCCAGCAGTGAAGTTGGCAGGGCCTACGAGCAGTACTTC. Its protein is CASSEVGRAYEQYF.